The 4 T cell receptor beta chains listed next were all sequenced from one sample in a study of cytomegalovirus exposure and HLA in healthy donors. PCR primers comprised 60 Vbeta and 13 Jbeta primers. The data were produced by immunoSEQ multiplex PCR, yet TCRdb's version contains in-frame clones alone and is incomplete. This sample has around 130,000 clones, with about 71% found just once. The material sequenced was PBMCs. The receptors originated from an older woman in good health and CMV-seropositive.

The chain employs TRBV6-5 and TRBJ1-4; TRBD1 matches at 7 bases. From germline, CDR1 is MNHEY and CDR2 SVGAGI. The trim removed 0 bases at V and 8 bases at J, leaving 6 bases unmatched. The CDR3 totals 15 residues. This CDR3 reads CASSYSRQGREKLFF. The CDR3 nucleotides are TGTGCCAGCAGTTACTCGCGACAGGGAAGGGAAAAACTGTTTTTT.

CDR3 in DNA: TGTGCCAGCAGTCCTTCCACAGATACGCAGTATTTT. It encodes CASSPSTDTQYF. The chain carries TRBV6-5 and TRBJ2-3; no clear D. Germline assignment: CDR1 MNHEY and CDR2 SVGAGI. V was shortened by 5 bases and J by 2 bases, with 5 bases between the two germline ends. The CDR3 has 12 amino acids.

For the CDR3, the DNA is TGTGCCAGCAGCCCAGCGGGCCCCTACAATGAGCAGTTCTTC. Its translation is CASSPAGPYNEQFF. The chain is built from TRBV7-3 and TRBJ2-1, with TRBD2 as a possible D gene (6 bases). CDR1 and CDR2 from the germline V gene are SGHTA and FQGTGA. Trimming took off 5 bases at V and 2 bases at J, with 10 bases between the two ends. This CDR3 is built from 14 residues. Variable domain in full (rest from reference TRBV7-3 and TRBJ2-1): GAGVSQTPSNKVTEKGKYVELRCDPISGHTALYWYRQSLGQGPEFLIYFQGTGAADDSGLPNDRFFAVRPEGSVSTLKIQRTERGDSAVYLCASSPAGPYNEQFFGPGTRLTVL.

This chain joins TRBV28 and TRBJ1-5; D may be TRBD1 (5 bases). This CDR3 spans 14 amino acids. Germline CDR1 reads MDHEN; CDR2 reads SYDVKM. V was clipped by 2 bases and J by 4 bases, with 9 bases between them. The CDR3 DNA reads as TGTGCCAGCAGTTTACCAGGGTCTAATCAGCCCCAGCATTTT. This sequence encodes CASSLPGSNQPQHF.